The sequence of this T cell receptor (beta chain) was determined in a study of T cell repertoires in cytomegalovirus infection. On the study more broadly: As its CMV epitopes, the study selected recently identified HLA-C-restricted and well-studied HLA-B-restricted targets. Public TCR beta signatures were indicative of both CMV infection and a matching HLA type. General study points: HLA-C-restricted CMV-specific TCR beta clonotypes were dominant in the ex vivo response. Cumulative frequency (of public TCR beta family members) identified carriers of CMV plus the relevant HLA.

Worth noting for this clonotype: Its specificity is not known.

TCRdb redid the calling of the reads with MiXCR, one entry per CDR3 protein. The profile shows some 100,000 distinct CDR3 sequences, 25% to 30% of them singletons. This CDR3 is built from 14 residues. CDR1 and CDR2 (germline): MNHEY, SMNVEV (reference sequence). Trimming pared 2 bases from V and 2 bases from J, leaving 7 bases between. This TCR was sampled from a human donor in good health (CMV status not recorded). Some clones in this sample may be carry-over from other donors' samples. V and J are TRBV27 and TRBJ2-4; D unclear. The material was CD8+ T cells from cultured PBMCs, obtained from culture after CMV antigen stimulation. This CDR3 is CASSLQATKNIQYF. In DNA, the CDR3 is TGTGCCAGCAGTTTACAAGCGACCAAAAACATTCAGTACTTC.